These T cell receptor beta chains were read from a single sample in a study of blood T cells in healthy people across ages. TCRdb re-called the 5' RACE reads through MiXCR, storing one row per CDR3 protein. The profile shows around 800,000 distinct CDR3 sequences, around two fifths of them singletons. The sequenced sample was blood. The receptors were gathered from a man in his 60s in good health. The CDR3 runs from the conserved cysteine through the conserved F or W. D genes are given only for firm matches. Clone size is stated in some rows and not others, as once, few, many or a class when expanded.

CDR3nt: TGTGCCAGCAGCCCCGCAGTGAACACTGAAGCTTTCTTT
CDR3aa: CASSPAVNTEAFF
d_gene: -
abundance: -
v_gene: TRBV6-2/TRBV6-3
j_gene: TRBJ1-1

CDR3nt: TGTGCCAGCAGTTACGGGGGCGATATAGCCAAAAACATTCAGTACTTC
CDR3aa: CASSYGGDIAKNIQYF
d_gene: -
abundance: few
v_gene: TRBV6-2/TRBV6-3
j_gene: TRBJ2-4

CDR3nt: TGCGCCAGCAGCCAATCCGGGACTAGTCAAACAGAGCAGTTCTTC
CDR3aa: CASSQSGTSQTEQFF
d_gene: TRBD2
abundance: many
v_gene: TRBV4-1
j_gene: TRBJ2-1

CDR3nt: TGCGCCAGCAGTTCGCTCGCGGGGGGGCGCCAAGAGACCCAGTACTTC
CDR3aa: CASSSLAGGRQETQYF
d_gene: TRBD2
abundance: -
v_gene: TRBV5-1
j_gene: TRBJ2-5

CDR3nt: TGTGCCAGCAGTTCCCCGCTGCAGAAATACGAGCAGTACTTC
CDR3aa: CASSSPLQKYEQYF
d_gene: -
abundance: -
v_gene: TRBV6-2/TRBV6-3
j_gene: TRBJ2-7

CDR3nt: TGTGCCAGCAGTCCCCGCGGGGGAAGCAATTCACCCCTCCACTTT
CDR3aa: CASSPRGGSNSPLHF
d_gene: -
abundance: -
v_gene: TRBV6-6
j_gene: TRBJ1-6

CDR3nt: TGCGCCGGCAGCTTGGTGGGGAGTTACAATGAGCAGTTCTTC
CDR3aa: CAGSLVGSYNEQFF
d_gene: -
abundance: -
v_gene: TRBV5-1
j_gene: TRBJ2-1

CDR3nt: TGTGCCAGCAGCTTCCTTAGCGGGAGTATCACCGGGGAGCTGTTTTTT
CDR3aa: CASSFLSGSITGELFF
d_gene: TRBD2
abundance: -
v_gene: TRBV7-2
j_gene: TRBJ2-2

CDR3nt: TGTGCCAGCAGGGGACAGGGAGTCACTGAAGCTTTCTTT
CDR3aa: CASRGQGVTEAFF
d_gene: TRBD1
abundance: -
v_gene: TRBV6-2/TRBV6-3
j_gene: TRBJ1-1

CDR3nt: TGCAGTGCTAGAGCTGCCGGGACTAGCGGGGGGGCAAATGAGCAGTTCTTC
CDR3aa: CSARAAGTSGGANEQFF
d_gene: TRBD2
abundance: -
v_gene: TRBV20-1
j_gene: TRBJ2-1

CDR3nt: TGTGCCAGCAGCCCCTTTGGCTACGAGCAGTACTTC
CDR3aa: CASSPFGYEQYF
d_gene: -
abundance: few
v_gene: TRBV11-2
j_gene: TRBJ2-7

CDR3nt: TGTGCCAGCAGTGATGGACGGCTCCTCTACGAGCAGTACTTC
CDR3aa: CASSDGRLLYEQYF
d_gene: -
abundance: few
v_gene: TRBV2
j_gene: TRBJ2-7

CDR3nt: TGTGCCAGCAGCGTAGATGGGACAGCCTACGAGCAGTACTTC
CDR3aa: CASSVDGTAYEQYF
d_gene: TRBD1
abundance: once
v_gene: TRBV9
j_gene: TRBJ2-7

CDR3nt: TGCAGTGCTATTAGCGTGGATGAGCAGTACTTC
CDR3aa: CSAISVDEQYF
d_gene: -
abundance: -
v_gene: TRBV20-1
j_gene: TRBJ2-5

CDR3nt: TGTGCCAGCAGCTTAGCCGGGTTTCGCAGGCCCAGCTCCTCCTACGAGCAGTACTTC
CDR3aa: CASSLAGFRRPSSSYEQYF
d_gene: -
abundance: once
v_gene: TRBV7-6
j_gene: TRBJ2-7

CDR3nt: TGTGCCAGCAGGGTAGACACGGGAGGCTCACCCCTCCACTTT
CDR3aa: CASRVDTGGSPLHF
d_gene: -
abundance: -
v_gene: TRBV2
j_gene: TRBJ1-6

CDR3nt: TGCAGTGACTATAGTGGCACTGAAGCTTTCTTT
CDR3aa: CSDYSGTEAFF
d_gene: -
abundance: -
v_gene: TRBV20-1
j_gene: TRBJ1-1

CDR3nt: TGTGCCAGCAGCCGAGCGACAGGGAGAGACTATGGCTACACCTTC
CDR3aa: CASSRATGRDYGYTF
d_gene: TRBD1
abundance: -
v_gene: TRBV14
j_gene: TRBJ1-2

CDR3nt: TGCGCCAGCAGCCCGTCCATTACAGGGACGTTCACTGAAGCTTTCTTT
CDR3aa: CASSPSITGTFTEAFF
d_gene: -
abundance: -
v_gene: TRBV5-1
j_gene: TRBJ1-1

CDR3nt: TGCGCCAGCAGCCCTACCGGGGGGGCCGGGTACAATGAGCAGTTCTTC
CDR3aa: CASSPTGGAGYNEQFF
d_gene: TRBD2
abundance: few
v_gene: TRBV5-1
j_gene: TRBJ2-1

CDR3nt: TGTGCCAGCAGCCGAGAAACAGGGGCGAACACTGAAGCTTTCTTT
CDR3aa: CASSRETGANTEAFF
d_gene: TRBD1
abundance: few
v_gene: TRBV3-1
j_gene: TRBJ1-1

CDR3nt: TGTGCCAGCAGCCGGACCCAGGAGGGGCAGTTCTTC
CDR3aa: CASSRTQEGQFF
d_gene: -
abundance: -
v_gene: TRBV5-6
j_gene: TRBJ2-1

CDR3nt: TGCGCCAGCAGCCAAGGGACTTCGTACCAAGAGACCCAGTACTTC
CDR3aa: CASSQGTSYQETQYF
d_gene: -
abundance: -
v_gene: TRBV4-3
j_gene: TRBJ2-5

CDR3nt: TGTGCCAGCAGCGTAGACAAAGACCCCCGGGGAGATACGCAGTATTTT
CDR3aa: CASSVDKDPRGDTQYF
d_gene: -
abundance: -
v_gene: TRBV9
j_gene: TRBJ2-3

CDR3nt: TGCAGCGTGACAGGGGTGCCCTCCTACGAGCAGTACTTC
CDR3aa: CSVTGVPSYEQYF
d_gene: TRBD1
abundance: -
v_gene: TRBV29-1
j_gene: TRBJ2-7

CDR3nt: TGCGCCAGCAGCCAACGGTCCGCCGCGAGCAACAGGGGGCGGAACACCGGGGAGCTGTTTTTT
CDR3aa: CASSQRSAASNRGRNTGELFF
d_gene: TRBD1
abundance: -
v_gene: TRBV4-3
j_gene: TRBJ2-2

CDR3nt: TGTGCCAGCAGCTTAGTTGGGGGGCCCCGTTCTGGGGCCAACGTCCTGACTTTC
CDR3aa: CASSLVGGPRSGANVLTF
d_gene: -
abundance: few
v_gene: TRBV7-9
j_gene: TRBJ2-6

CDR3nt: TGCGCCAGCAGTAGACGGGACCTATACGAGCAGTACTTC
CDR3aa: CASSRRDLYEQYF
d_gene: -
abundance: few
v_gene: TRBV10-2
j_gene: TRBJ2-7

CDR3nt: TGTGCCATCAGTGAGTCCGGGTCCACCGCGGAGACCCAGTTCTTC
CDR3aa: CAISESGSTAETQFF
d_gene: -
abundance: -
v_gene: TRBV10-3
j_gene: TRBJ2-1

CDR3nt: TGTGCCAGCAGCCTCACAGGGAGCACCTACGAGCAGTACTTC
CDR3aa: CASSLTGSTYEQYF
d_gene: -
abundance: many
v_gene: TRBV14
j_gene: TRBJ2-7

CDR3nt: TGCAGTGAAAACGTGGGAGACACTGAAGCTTTCTTT
CDR3aa: CSENVGDTEAFF
d_gene: -
abundance: -
v_gene: TRBV20-1
j_gene: TRBJ1-1

CDR3nt: TGTGCCAGCAGAAAAGGGGGGGCAGATGGCTACACCTTC
CDR3aa: CASRKGGADGYTF
d_gene: -
abundance: -
v_gene: TRBV2
j_gene: TRBJ1-2

CDR3nt: TGTGCCAGCAGCCCCGGCGTGGGTAATTCACCCCTCCACTTT
CDR3aa: CASSPGVGNSPLHF
d_gene: -
abundance: -
v_gene: TRBV9
j_gene: TRBJ1-6

CDR3nt: TGTGCCAGCAGCTTAGCAGGACAGGACCCCTACGAGCAGTACTTC
CDR3aa: CASSLAGQDPYEQYF
d_gene: TRBD1
abundance: few
v_gene: TRBV7-9
j_gene: TRBJ2-7

CDR3nt: TGCAGCGTTGTTCGGGCGAACACTGAAGCTTTCTTT
CDR3aa: CSVVRANTEAFF
d_gene: -
abundance: -
v_gene: TRBV29-1
j_gene: TRBJ1-1